This T cell receptor (beta chain) came from a study of blood T cells in healthy people across ages. General study results and limits: PBMCs left unsorted prevented a conclusive naive versus antigen-experienced comparison.

Germline CDR1 and CDR2: SGHRS and YFSETQ. The CDR3 spans 16 residues. The second PCR ran about 6 to 11 cycles with a sample-barcoded 5' primer and J-beta primers. TCRdb called the 5' RACE reads again in MiXCR, with one record for every CDR3 protein. The sample lists some 670,000 distinct CDR3 sequences, roughly half occurring once. Note on this clonotype: Its antigen is still unknown. The junction shows a germline mismatch at one end, possibly a read error.

This receptor was identified in a woman older than 75 in good health. The gene calls are TRBV5-1 and TRBJ2-2, with 8 bases aligning to TRBD1. The sequenced sample consisted of blood. CDR3 loop: CAGSSLTGGNTGELFF. The CDR3 nucleotides are TGCGCCGGCAGCTCCCTAACAGGGGGAAACACCGGGGAGCTGTTTTTT.